Sequencing of this T cell receptor beta chain was carried out in a study of tissue T cells after allogeneic stem cell transplantation. Broader study findings: Few T cell clones were shared across patients, but motif clusters showed tissue-specific shared signatures.

This clone occurred a few times. As yet, its antigen is unknown. Genes here carry mouse names. The DNA ends 1 residue before the CDR3 does, and the rest of the CDR3 is filled in from the germline J gene. Time point in this sample: mouse harvest day 7 after allogeneic transplant. Tail vein injection delivered 10^7 T-cell-depleted bone marrow cells and 10^6 splenic CD5+ T cells. Mice had MHC-mismatched B6 into BALB/c GVHD, sampled day 7 or 14. CDR3 length: 15 amino acids. With V trimmed by 7 bases and J by 3 bases, 9 bases remained unmatched. The V gene's germline CDR1 is KGHPV and CDR2 FQNQEV (reference sequence). Assay: immunoSEQ multiplex PCR; the TCRdb copy retains only in-frame clones and omits some. This sample has about 8,200 clones, with roughly 45% found just once.

This TCR came from a female BALB/c mouse given C57BL/6 T cells with graft-versus-host disease after an allogeneic hematopoietic cell transplant. The sample was skin. The rearrangement uses TRBV26 and TRBJ2-1, with 7 bases lining up with TRBD2. The CDR3 here is CASNLDWAPYAEQFF. Partial CDR3 DNA: TGTGCCAGCAACCTCGACTGGGCGCCCTATGCTGAGCAGTTC.